Below, 4 T cell receptor beta chains from the same sample are listed, as sequenced in a study of shared clonotypes between healthy human individuals. TCRdb keeps only in-frame clones here, not all; method: immunoSEQ multiplex PCR. This table holds about 2.5 million clones, roughly 90% found once. Sequencing was carried out using naive CD4+ T cells from PBMCs. Subset of the sample: CD45RA+ positively selected. The receptor source for this set is a man between 18 and 29 years old in good health. Some clones in this sample may be carry-over from other donors' samples.

The chain uses TRBV6-6 and TRBJ1-5; D might be TRBD1 (6 bases). V was cut by 8 bases and J by 0 bases, with 14 bases left in between. Per the germline V gene, CDR1 is MNHNY and CDR2 is SVGAGI (reference sequence). The CDR3 runs 15 residues. Here the CDR3 reads CASVWDTPSNQPQHF. CDR3 DNA: TGTGCCAGCGTTTGGGACACCCCTAGCAATCAGCCCCAGCATTTT.

This sequence joins TRBV6-1 and TRBJ2-2, with D unresolved. The CDR3 spans 14 residues. Trimming shortened V by 4 bases and J by 9 bases, and 15 bases separated the two germline ends. The germline V gene has CDR1 MNHNS and CDR2 SASEGT. The CDR3 here is CASSGRATLWELFF. The CDR3 nucleotides read TGTGCCAGCAGTGGCCGGGCCACCCTATGGGAGCTGTTTTTT.

V and J are TRBV4-1 and TRBJ2-1, with 7 positions matching TRBD1. Germline CDR1 and CDR2: MGHRA and YSYEKL. V lost 2 bases and J lost 3; bases outside the gene matches: 7. This CDR3 has 16 amino acids. The CDR3 here is CASSQLRDSLYNEQFF. The CDR3, as DNA: TGCGCCAGCAGCCAACTCCGGGACAGTCTCTACAATGAGCAGTTCTTC.

The chain couples TRBV5-4 to TRBJ2-3; the match to TRBD1 covers 10 bases. Per germline, CDR1 SGHNT and CDR2 YYREEE (reference sequence). The CDR3 is 16 amino acids. The V gene end was trimmed by 4 bases and the J gene end by 5 bases; junction bases not matched to a gene: 10. The CDR3 is CASSTRQGASLDTQYF. CDR3 coding DNA: TGTGCCAGCAGCACCCGACAGGGGGCGAGCCTAGATACGCAGTATTTT. The full variable domain, completed using reference TRBV5-4 and TRBJ2-3, is ETGVTQSPTHLIKTRGQQVTLRCSSQSGHNTVSWYQQALGQGPQFIFQYYREEENGRGNFPPRFSGLQFPNYSSELNVNALELDDSALYLCASSTRQGASLDTQYFGPGTRLTVL.